The 2 T cell receptor beta chains reported below all come from one sample, sequenced in a study of CD8 T cells in Susac syndrome. Roughly 0.45 to 1 ug RNA was reverse transcribed with random hexamers. A single record per CDR3 protein comes from TCRdb applying MiXCR to the immunoSEQ multiplex PCR reads. The table records 71,000 or so distinct CDR3 sequences, nearly 96% of them present only once. Sequencing was done on a sample of CD4+ T cells from PBMCs. These receptors came from a human donor with multiple sclerosis.

V is TRBV24-1 and J is TRBJ1-1, with D maybe TRBD1 (6 bases). V was clipped by 4 bases and J by 0 bases, with 8 bases between them. CDR3 length equals 14 residues. Germline V CDR1 and CDR2: KGHDR, SFDVKD. The DNA of the CDR3 is TGTGCCACCAGTGACGGGACATTGAACACTGAAGCTTTCTTT. Protein product: CATSDGTLNTEAFF.

J is TRBJ1-3 and V is TRBV2; D gene ambiguous. The CDR3 totals 15 residues. Germline CDR1 SNHLY, CDR2 FYNNEI. V was cut by 5 bases and J by 4 bases, with 15 bases left in between. The CDR3 sequence is CASSHPMSLGNTIYF. The DNA for the CDR3 is TGTGCCAGCAGTCACCCGATGAGCCTAGGAAACACCATATATTTT.